These T cell receptor beta chains were read from a single sample in a study of blood T cell repertoires in COVID-19. Assay: immunoSEQ multiplex PCR; the TCRdb copy retains only in-frame clones and omits some. The table has 200,000 to 250,000 clones, 89% seen once; the top ten hold around 4.8%. The sequencing sample was made of peripheral blood. These receptor sequences come from a woman in her 40s with acute or convalescent COVID-19. CDR3s include the opening cysteine and the closing phenylalanine or tryptophan. D genes are given only for firm matches. Only part of the rows carry a size: once, few, many, or a class if the clone is expanded.

cdr3_length,v_call,d_call,clone_size,j_call,cdr3_nt,cdr3_aa
15,TRBV6-5,-,-,TRBJ1-3,TGTGCCAGCAGTTATCTTCAGGGGTTTGGAAACACCATATATTTT,CASSYLQGFGNTIYF
14,TRBV2,TRBD1,-,TRBJ1-5,TGTGCCAGCAGGGGGGGGACAGGGAGTCAGCCCCAGCATTTT,CASRGGTGSQPQHF
15,TRBV6-4,-,-,TRBJ1-2,TGTGCCAGCAGTGATGATGCGGGAGCTAACTATGGCTACACCTTC,CASSDDAGANYGYTF
14,TRBV28,-,-,TRBJ1-1,TGTGCCAGCAGTTGGTGGCAGGTGAACACTGAAGCTTTCTTT,CASSWWQVNTEAFF
16,TRBV5-1,-,-,TRBJ2-5,TGCGCCAGCAGCACCGGGACTTCCTCCCGCCAAGAGACCCAGTACTTC,CASSTGTSSRQETQYF
12,TRBV12-1,-,-,TRBJ2-2,TGTGCCAGCAGCCCTAAGCCCGGGGAGCTGTTTTTT,CASSPKPGELFF
13,TRBV18,-,few,TRBJ1-1,TGTGCCAGCTCACCACCGGGAGGCGGTGAAGCTTTCTTT,CASSPPGGGEAFF
14,TRBV6-5,-,-,TRBJ1-4,TGTGCCAGCAGTAGGGACTTTGATAATGAAAAACTGTTTTTT,CASSRDFDNEKLFF
13,TRBV30,-,-,TRBJ1-2,TGTGCCTGGAGAGGGACACCTAACTATGGCTACACCTTC,CAWRGTPNYGYTF
18,TRBV18,TRBD2,-,TRBJ2-3,TGTGCCAGCTCAGTCCCGTCTAGCGGGGGGGCCGAGGTGGAGACGCAGTATTTT,CASSVPSSGGAEVETQYF
13,TRBV28,TRBD1,-,TRBJ2-5,TGTGCCAGCAGTTCAGGACAGGGGGAGACCCAGTACTTC,CASSSGQGETQYF
15,TRBV14,TRBD1,-,TRBJ1-2,TGTGCCAGCAGTCATCAGACAGGGCAGGTCTATGGCTACACCTTC,CASSHQTGQVYGYTF
13,TRBV7-2,-,-,TRBJ1-2,TGTGCCAGCAGCTTATCCACGGTATATGGCTACACCTTC,CASSLSTVYGYTF
13,TRBV27,-,-,TRBJ1-1,TGTGCCAGCAGTTTAAGTGGGGCAATGGGTGCTTTCTTT,CASSLSGAMGAFF